These T cell receptor beta chains were read from a single sample in a study of blood T cell repertoires in COVID-19. Repertoires were generated with immunoSEQ multiplex PCR, while TCRdb's copy carries only in-frame clones and drops some. The table includes some 200,000 clones, about 80% detected once. The specimen sequenced was PBMCs or T cells enriched from blood (not recorded which). The receptors shown here come from a man aged 35 to 55 who had recovered from COVID-19. Both conserved end residues are part of each CDR3. Each record gives: clone size, V gene, J gene, D gene, CDR3 DNA, CDR3 protein. A D gene is named only where the DNA matches it firmly. Rows may omit the clone size; those that give it use once, few, many or a size class.

clone size: -; V gene: TRBV7-2; J gene: TRBJ2-3; D gene: -; CDR3 DNA: TGTGCCAGCAGCATGACTAGCACAGATACGCAGTATTTT; CDR3 protein: CASSMTSTDTQYF
clone size: -; V gene: TRBV7-8; J gene: TRBJ2-7; D gene: TRBD1; CDR3 DNA: TGTGCCAGCAGCCCCTCAAGGGGACAGAGCTCCTACGAGCAGTACTTC; CDR3 protein: CASSPSRGQSSYEQYF
clone size: once; V gene: TRBV7-2; J gene: TRBJ1-6; D gene: -; CDR3 DNA: TGTGCCAGCAGCTTAGTGGCGGGGAAGGGGAATTCACCCCTCCACTTT; CDR3 protein: CASSLVAGKGNSPLHF
clone size: -; V gene: TRBV6-5; J gene: TRBJ1-1; D gene: -; CDR3 DNA: TGTGCCAGCAGTACTCAGGGTGCAGCTTTCTTT; CDR3 protein: CASSTQGAAFF
clone size: -; V gene: TRBV7-2; J gene: TRBJ2-7; D gene: -; CDR3 DNA: TGTGCCAGCAGCTTAGGTCGAGGGTACGAGCAGTACTTC; CDR3 protein: CASSLGRGYEQYF
clone size: -; V gene: TRBV9; J gene: TRBJ1-5; D gene: -; CDR3 DNA: TGTGCCAGCAGCCTCCAGGTAGTATGGGGGCGGAATCAGCCCCAGCATTTT; CDR3 protein: CASSLQVVWGRNQPQHF
clone size: -; V gene: TRBV5-4; J gene: TRBJ2-7; D gene: TRBD1; CDR3 DNA: TGTGCCATCCACTCTCCGGGACAGGGGGCACGAGAGCAGTACTTC; CDR3 protein: CAIHSPGQGAREQYF
clone size: -; V gene: TRBV4-1; J gene: TRBJ2-7; D gene: -; CDR3 DNA: TGCGCCAGCAGCCAAGACCACCTAGTGGGTACAGGGTTGTTCTACGAGCAGTACTTC; CDR3 protein: CASSQDHLVGTGLFYEQYF
clone size: -; V gene: TRBV4-1; J gene: TRBJ1-3; D gene: -; CDR3 DNA: TGCGCCAGCAGCCAAGTCGACACTGTATCTGGAAACACCATATATTTT; CDR3 protein: CASSQVDTVSGNTIYF
clone size: -; V gene: TRBV7-9; J gene: TRBJ2-1; D gene: TRBD2; CDR3 DNA: TGTGCCAGCAGCTCAGGACTAGCGTACAATGAGCAGTTCTTC; CDR3 protein: CASSSGLAYNEQFF
clone size: -; V gene: TRBV12-3/TRBV12-4; J gene: TRBJ2-7; D gene: -; CDR3 DNA: TGTGCCAGCAGCCCGGACAGAACCTACGAGCAGTACTTC; CDR3 protein: CASSPDRTYEQYF
clone size: -; V gene: TRBV4-1; J gene: TRBJ2-1; D gene: -; CDR3 DNA: TGCGCCAGCAGCCAAGATACTCTAGAATCCAGTGTACAGTTCTTC; CDR3 protein: CASSQDTLESSVQFF
clone size: -; V gene: TRBV5-6; J gene: TRBJ1-4; D gene: TRBD1; CDR3 DNA: TGTGCCAGCAGCTCCAGGGGGCAGGAAAAACTGTTTTTT; CDR3 protein: CASSSRGQEKLFF
clone size: -; V gene: TRBV10-3; J gene: TRBJ1-2; D gene: -; CDR3 DNA: TGTGCCATCAGTGAGCCCTTGGGGGGGCGAGAGTATGGCTACACCTTC; CDR3 protein: CAISEPLGGREYGYTF
clone size: -; V gene: TRBV12-3/TRBV12-4; J gene: TRBJ1-3; D gene: -; CDR3 DNA: TGTGCCAGCAGTTCAGGGACTGGAAACACCATATATTTT; CDR3 protein: CASSSGTGNTIYF
clone size: -; V gene: TRBV2; J gene: TRBJ1-2; D gene: TRBD1; CDR3 DNA: TGTGCCAGCAGAGGACAGGGGCGGACTGGCTACACCTTC; CDR3 protein: CASRGQGRTGYTF
clone size: -; V gene: TRBV24-1; J gene: TRBJ2-7; D gene: -; CDR3 DNA: TGTGCCACCAGTGATTTGATGACGGACAGTCGTTACGAGCAGTACTTC; CDR3 protein: CATSDLMTDSRYEQYF
clone size: -; V gene: TRBV5-1; J gene: TRBJ2-1; D gene: TRBD2; CDR3 DNA: TGCGCCAGCAGCTTTACTAGCGGTTACAATGAGCAGTTCTTC; CDR3 protein: CASSFTSGYNEQFF
clone size: -; V gene: TRBV3-1/TRBV3-2; J gene: TRBJ1-3; D gene: -; CDR3 DNA: TGTGCCAGCAGCCAAGAGGCCCCCTCTCTCTCTGGAAACACCATATATTTT; CDR3 protein: CASSQEAPSLSGNTIYF
clone size: -; V gene: TRBV7-2; J gene: TRBJ2-7; D gene: TRBD1; CDR3 DNA: TGTGCCAGCAGCCCCTCAGGGGGCGGTTTCACCGAGCAGTACTTC; CDR3 protein: CASSPSGGGFTEQYF
clone size: -; V gene: TRBV30; J gene: TRBJ1-6; D gene: -; CDR3 DNA: TGTGCCTGGACTAGTTTATCGCAGGGATACTCACCCCTCCACTTT; CDR3 protein: CAWTSLSQGYSPLHF
clone size: few; V gene: TRBV30; J gene: TRBJ1-2; D gene: -; CDR3 DNA: TGTGCCTGGACGAAAGGCAGGATCGCCTATGGCTACACCTTC; CDR3 protein: CAWTKGRIAYGYTF
clone size: -; V gene: TRBV6-5; J gene: TRBJ2-3; D gene: TRBD2; CDR3 DNA: TGTGCCAGCAGTTGGTTGCGGGGGGGGGTCACAGATACGCAGTATTTT; CDR3 protein: CASSWLRGGVTDTQYF
clone size: few; V gene: TRBV6-5; J gene: TRBJ2-5; D gene: TRBD1; CDR3 DNA: TGTGCCATCAGAGACAGGGCCCAAGAGACCCAGTACTTC; CDR3 protein: CAIRDRAQETQYF
clone size: -; V gene: TRBV27; J gene: TRBJ1-6; D gene: TRBD1; CDR3 DNA: TGTGCCAGCAGTTCCCGGGCTCCGGGACAGGGGGACTCACCCCTCCACTTT; CDR3 protein: CASSSRAPGQGDSPLHF
clone size: -; V gene: TRBV19; J gene: TRBJ2-7; D gene: TRBD2; CDR3 DNA: TGTGCCAGTAGTCTAGCCGGGACTAGGACCTACGAGCAGTACTTC; CDR3 protein: CASSLAGTRTYEQYF
clone size: -; V gene: TRBV14; J gene: TRBJ1-6; D gene: -; CDR3 DNA: TGTGCCAGCAGCCTTACAGGGACTTCACCCCTCCACTTT; CDR3 protein: CASSLTGTSPLHF
clone size: -; V gene: TRBV5-1; J gene: TRBJ1-6; D gene: -; CDR3 DNA: TGCGCCAGCAGCTTGGGACAGCTGGTGGGTTCACCCCTCCACTTT; CDR3 protein: CASSLGQLVGSPLHF